Listed below are T cell receptor beta chains from one sample, sequenced in a study of tumor-infiltrating lymphocytes in primary liver carcinoma. TCRdb passed the multiplex PCR reads through MiXCR, listing each CDR3 protein once. The sample consists of approximately 100,000 distinct CDR3 sequences, about two thirds of them appearing once. The specimen sequenced was liver tumor tissue from sampling region 2. The origin of the receptors is a woman aged 55-70 years with primary liver carcinoma and hepatitis B virus infection. The CDR3 runs from the conserved cysteine through the conserved F or W. The order of the fields is clone size, V gene, D gene, J gene, CDR3 protein, CDR3 DNA. A D gene is named only where the DNA matches it firmly. The size of a clone is reported for some rows only, either as once, few or many, or as a class for expanded clones.

size: NA; V: TRBV5-1; D: NA; J: TRBJ2-5; CDR3: CASSPLSLQETQYF; DNA: TGCGCCAGCAGCCCTCTCTCTCTACAAGAGACCCAGTACTTC
size: NA; V: TRBV7-9; D: TRBD2; J: TRBJ2-3; CDR3: CASSSPLGLAEDTQYF; DNA: TGTGCCAGCAGCTCACCTCTTGGACTAGCGGAGGATACGCAGTATTTT
size: NA; V: TRBV24-1; D: TRBD1; J: TRBJ2-7; CDR3: CATSDRTGLEQYF; DNA: TGTGCCACCAGTGACCGGACAGGGCTCGAGCAGTACTTC
size: NA; V: TRBV6-5; D: NA; J: TRBJ1-1; CDR3: CTSCYFGGGTEAFF; DNA: TGTACCAGCTGTTACTTCGGAGGGGGCACTGAAGCTTTCTTT
size: NA; V: TRBV28; D: TRBD1; J: TRBJ2-7; CDR3: CARSLPGQGYEQYF; DNA: TGTGCCAGAAGTCTCCCGGGACAGGGCTACGAGCAGTACTTT
size: many; V: TRBV10-3; D: NA; J: TRBJ2-3; CDR3: CAISSGAGDTQYF; DNA: TGTGCCATCAGTTCGGGGGCGGGAGATACGCAGTATTTT
size: NA; V: TRBV29-1; D: NA; J: TRBJ2-5; CDR3: CSAMDPSETQYF; DNA: TGCAGCGCTATGGACCCCAGCGAGACCCAGTACTTC
size: many; V: TRBV12-3/TRBV12-4; D: NA; J: TRBJ2-5; CDR3: CASSPETSSPETQYF; DNA: TGTGCCAGCAGCCCCGAGACTAGTAGTCCAGAGACCCAGTACTTC
size: NA; V: TRBV11-3; D: NA; J: TRBJ1-4; CDR3: CASSPRDENEELFF; DNA: TGCGCAAGCAGCCCCCGGGACGAAAATGAAGAACTGTTTTTT
size: NA; V: TRBV12-3/TRBV12-4; D: NA; J: TRBJ1-1; CDR3: CANSPRTETEAFF; DNA: TGTGCCAACAGTCCCCGGACAGAGACTGAAGCTTTCTTT
size: NA; V: TRBV5-4; D: TRBD1; J: TRBJ2-1; CDR3: CASINTPGQGSRDEQFF; DNA: TGTGCCAGCATAAACACACCGGGACAGGGTAGTCGCGATGAGCAGTTCTTC